The next 3 T cell receptor beta chains were all read from a single sample in a study of Graves' ophthalmopathy and Graves' hyperthyroidism. Amplification targeted the TCR beta CDR3 regions, with RNA transcripts as the source material. The first-round RT-PCR employed HTBI primers together with the Qiagen OneStep RT-PCR kit. A multiplex PCR was then performed as the second round. TCRdb redid the calling of the multiplex PCR reads with MiXCR, one entry per CDR3 protein. In the table there are about 500,000 distinct CDR3 sequences, about an eighth of which are singletons. Source material: blood. These receptors all come from a woman aged 25 to 39 with Graves' ophthalmopathy.

V usage is TRBV20-1 and J usage is TRBJ1-1; D gene ambiguous. CDR1 and CDR2 (germline): DFQATT, SNEGSKA (reference sequence). There are 14 residues in the CDR3. V lost 1 base and J 2 bases, leaving 11 bases between the germline ends. CDR3 region: CSARVQEFNTEAFF. CDR3 in DNA: TGCAGTGCTAGAGTTCAGGAGTTCAACACTGAAGCTTTCTTT.

This clonotype was observed at least ten times. The chain carries TRBV3-1 and TRBJ2-7, with D unclear. Per the germline V gene, CDR1 is LGHDT and CDR2 is YNNKEL (reference sequence). This CDR3 is built from 13 residues. V dropped 8 bases and J dropped 4 bases, with 15 bases sitting between them. The CDR3 nucleotides read TGTGCCAGCGCCAGTGGCAGCAGATACGAGCAGTACTTC. It codes for CASASGSRYEQYF.

This clonotype has a handful of counts. The V and J genes are TRBV3-1 and TRBJ1-1; TRBD1 matches 8 bases. Germline trimming cut 4 bases from V and 11 bases from J; bases unmatched to any gene: 9. From germline, CDR1 is LGHDT and CDR2 YNNKEL (reference sequence). CDR3 length: 13 residues. This chain's CDR3 is CASSLGQGRTAFF. Here the CDR3 DNA reads TGTGCCAGCAGCCTTGGACAGGGTAGGACGGCTTTCTTT.